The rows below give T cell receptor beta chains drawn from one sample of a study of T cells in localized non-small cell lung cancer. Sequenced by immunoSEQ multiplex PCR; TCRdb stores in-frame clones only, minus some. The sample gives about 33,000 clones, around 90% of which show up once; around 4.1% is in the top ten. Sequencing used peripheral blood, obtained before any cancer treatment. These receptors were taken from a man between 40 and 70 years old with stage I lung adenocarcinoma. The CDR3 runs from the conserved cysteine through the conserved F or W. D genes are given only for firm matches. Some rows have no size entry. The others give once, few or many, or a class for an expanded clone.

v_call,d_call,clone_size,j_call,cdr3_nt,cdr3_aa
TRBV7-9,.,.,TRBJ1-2,TGTGCCAGCAGCCCACAGGGATACTATGGCTACACCTTC,CASSPQGYYGYTF
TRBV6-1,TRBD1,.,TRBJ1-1,TGTGCCAGCACCCGGACAGGGGCAGGCACTGAAGCTTTCTTT,CASTRTGAGTEAFF
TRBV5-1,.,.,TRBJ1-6,TGCGCCAGCAGCTTGTCTGGGATTCAGTATTCACCCCTCCACTTT,CASSLSGIQYSPLHF
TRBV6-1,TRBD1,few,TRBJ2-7,TGTGCCAGCAGTACCCTGGGACAGCCTAACGAGCAGTACTTC,CASSTLGQPNEQYF
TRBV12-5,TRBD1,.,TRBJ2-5,TGTGCTAGTGGTTTGGAGGGGGCGAATCGGGAGACCCAGTACTTC,CASGLEGANRETQYF
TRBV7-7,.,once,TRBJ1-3,TGTGCTAGCAGCTTAGGGACTTCATCTGGAAACACCATATATTTT,CASSLGTSSGNTIYF
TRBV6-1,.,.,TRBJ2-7,TGTGCCACCTTCACATATCCGGGGGGACACTACGAGCAGTACTTC,CATFTYPGGHYEQYF
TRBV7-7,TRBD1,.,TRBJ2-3,TGTGCCAGCAGCTCCGGGACAGGGAGGACGGATACGCAGTATTTT,CASSSGTGRTDTQYF
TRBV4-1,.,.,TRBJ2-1,TGCGCCAGCAGCCGCGGGGACGGATCCTACAATGAGCAGTTCTTC,CASSRGDGSYNEQFF
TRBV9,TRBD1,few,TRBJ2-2,TGTGCCAGCAGCGTAGTTAGGGGGCGAGGGGAGCTGTTTTTT,CASSVVRGRGELFF
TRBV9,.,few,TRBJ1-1,TGTGCCAGCAGCGACGGGCAGGGACGGCTCTACACTGAAGCTTTCTTT,CASSDGQGRLYTEAFF
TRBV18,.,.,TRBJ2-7,TGTGCCAGCTCACCGTCACAGGAGATCGTCAACGAGCAGTACTTC,CASSPSQEIVNEQYF
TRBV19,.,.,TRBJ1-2,TGTGCCAGTAGTATAGACGGCAGCAAGACCTATGGCTACACCTTC,CASSIDGSKTYGYTF
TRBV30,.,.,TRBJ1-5,TGTGCCTGGAGTGTACAATCAGGGAGCAATCAGCCCCAGCATTTT,CAWSVQSGSNQPQHF
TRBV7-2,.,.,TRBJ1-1,TGTGCCAGCAGCCCACGAGGCAGCCTGAACACTGAAGCTTTCTTT,CASSPRGSLNTEAFF
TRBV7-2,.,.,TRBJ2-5,TGTGCCAGCAGCTCGGGATTACTCACGGAGACCCAGTACTTC,CASSSGLLTETQYF
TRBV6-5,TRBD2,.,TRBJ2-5,TGTGCCAGCAGTTACCCTCAGGGAGGGGAGACCCAGTACTTC,CASSYPQGGETQYF
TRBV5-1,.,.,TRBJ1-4,TGCGCCAGCAGCATAGGATGGCAGGGAGAAAAACTGTTTTTT,CASSIGWQGEKLFF
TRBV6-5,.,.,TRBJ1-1,TGTGCCAGCCAGGTGAACACTGAAGCTTTCTTT,CASQVNTEAFF
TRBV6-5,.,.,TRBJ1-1,TGTGCCAGCAGCATTTCCTGGGAGGCTGAAGCTTTCTTT,CASSISWEAEAFF
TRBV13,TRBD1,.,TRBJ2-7,TGTGCCAGCAGCTTCTCGAAGTCAATATCCGGGACAGGGATATCCGAGCAGTACTTC,CASSFSKSISGTGISEQYF
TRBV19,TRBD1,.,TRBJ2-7,TGTGCCAGTAGTGCTCTGACAGGGAACGAGCAGTACTTC,CASSALTGNEQYF
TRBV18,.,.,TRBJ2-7,TGTGCCAGCTCACTTCAGACAGGGAGGAATGGAGGCGAGCAGTACTTC,CASSLQTGRNGGEQYF
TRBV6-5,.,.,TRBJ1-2,TGTGCCAGCAGATCAAACTATGGCTACACCTTC,CASRSNYGYTF
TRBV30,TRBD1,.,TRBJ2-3,TGTGCCTGGAGTGTTTCTATCGGACAGGGGGCGAAAGATACGCAGTATTTT,CAWSVSIGQGAKDTQYF